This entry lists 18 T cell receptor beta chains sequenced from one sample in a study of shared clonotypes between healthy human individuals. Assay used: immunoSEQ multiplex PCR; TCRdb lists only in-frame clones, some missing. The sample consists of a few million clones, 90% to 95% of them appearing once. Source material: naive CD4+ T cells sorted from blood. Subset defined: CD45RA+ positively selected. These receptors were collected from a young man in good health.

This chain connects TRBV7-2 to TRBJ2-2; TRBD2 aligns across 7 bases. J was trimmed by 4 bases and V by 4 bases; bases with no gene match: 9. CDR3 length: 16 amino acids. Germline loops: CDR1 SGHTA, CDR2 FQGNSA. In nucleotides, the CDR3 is TGTGCCAGCAGCTCTCCTACGGGGGGAGGCACCGGGGAGCTGTTTTTT. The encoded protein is CASSSPTGGGTGELFF.

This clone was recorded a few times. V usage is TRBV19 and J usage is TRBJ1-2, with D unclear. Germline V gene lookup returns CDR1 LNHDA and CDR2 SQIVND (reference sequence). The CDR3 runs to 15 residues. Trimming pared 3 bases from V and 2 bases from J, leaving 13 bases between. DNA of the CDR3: TGTGCCAGTAGTATTCCCACGTCGGGGAACTATGGCTACACCTTC. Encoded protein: CASSIPTSGNYGYTF.

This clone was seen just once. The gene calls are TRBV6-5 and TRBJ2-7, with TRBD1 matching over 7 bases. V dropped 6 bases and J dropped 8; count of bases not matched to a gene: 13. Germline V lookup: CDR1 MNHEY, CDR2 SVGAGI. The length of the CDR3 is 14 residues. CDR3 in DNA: TGTGCCAGCAGCCAAGCCATACAACAGGGGAAGCAGTACTTC. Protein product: CASSQAIQQGKQYF.

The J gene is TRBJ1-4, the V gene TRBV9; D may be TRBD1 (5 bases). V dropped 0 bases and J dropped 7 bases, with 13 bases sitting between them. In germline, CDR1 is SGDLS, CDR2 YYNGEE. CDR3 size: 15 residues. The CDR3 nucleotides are TGTGCCAGCAGCGTAGGGGGGGTCGTTAGTGAAAAACTGTTTTTT. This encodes CASSVGGVVSEKLFF. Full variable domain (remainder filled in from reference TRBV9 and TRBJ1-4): DSGVTQTPKHLITATGQRVTLRCSPRSGDLSVYWYQQSLDQGLQFLIQYYNGEERAKGNILERFSAQQFPDLHSELNLSSLELGDSALYFCASSVGGVVSEKLFFGSGTQLSVL.

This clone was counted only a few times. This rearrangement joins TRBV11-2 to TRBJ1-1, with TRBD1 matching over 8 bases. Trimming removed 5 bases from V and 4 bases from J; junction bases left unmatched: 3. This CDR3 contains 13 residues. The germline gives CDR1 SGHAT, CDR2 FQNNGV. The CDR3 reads CASSITGGTEAFF. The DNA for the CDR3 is TGTGCCAGCAGCATAACAGGGGGCACTGAAGCTTTCTTT.

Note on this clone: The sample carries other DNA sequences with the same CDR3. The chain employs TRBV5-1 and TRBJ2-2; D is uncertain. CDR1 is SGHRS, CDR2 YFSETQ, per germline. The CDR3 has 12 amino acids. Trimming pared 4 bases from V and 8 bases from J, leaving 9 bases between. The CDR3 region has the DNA TGCGCCAGCAGCCCCGGGTTAGGGGAGCTGTTTTTT. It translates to CASSPGLGELFF.

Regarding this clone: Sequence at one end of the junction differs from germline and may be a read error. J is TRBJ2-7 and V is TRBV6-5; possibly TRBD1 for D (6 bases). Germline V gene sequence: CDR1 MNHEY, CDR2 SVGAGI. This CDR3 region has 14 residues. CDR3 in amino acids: CAISGDTLRSEQYF. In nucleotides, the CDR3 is TGTGCCATCAGTGGGGACACCCTCCGGAGCGAGCAGTACTTC.

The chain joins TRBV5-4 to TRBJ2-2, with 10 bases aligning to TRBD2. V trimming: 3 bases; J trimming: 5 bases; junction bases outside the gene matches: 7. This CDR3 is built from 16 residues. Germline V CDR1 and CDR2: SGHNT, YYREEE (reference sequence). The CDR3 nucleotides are TGTGCCAGCAGCTCCGCTAGCGGGGGTTATACCGGGGAGCTGTTTTTT. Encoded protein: CASSSASGGYTGELFF.

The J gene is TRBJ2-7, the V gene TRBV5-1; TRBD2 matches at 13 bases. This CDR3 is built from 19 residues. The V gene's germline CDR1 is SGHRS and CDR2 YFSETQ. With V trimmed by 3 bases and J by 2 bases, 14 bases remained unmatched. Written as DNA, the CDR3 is TGCGCCAGCAGCTGGAACAGGGGAACTAGCGGGAGGGCCACCTACGAGCAGTACTTC. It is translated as CASSWNRGTSGRATYEQYF.

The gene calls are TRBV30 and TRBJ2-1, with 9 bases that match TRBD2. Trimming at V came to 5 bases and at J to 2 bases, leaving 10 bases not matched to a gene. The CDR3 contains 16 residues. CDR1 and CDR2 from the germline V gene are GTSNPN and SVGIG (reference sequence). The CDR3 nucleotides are TGTGCCTGGGGACTAGCGATACCCGGCACCTACAATGAGCAGTTCTTC. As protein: CAWGLAIPGTYNEQFF.

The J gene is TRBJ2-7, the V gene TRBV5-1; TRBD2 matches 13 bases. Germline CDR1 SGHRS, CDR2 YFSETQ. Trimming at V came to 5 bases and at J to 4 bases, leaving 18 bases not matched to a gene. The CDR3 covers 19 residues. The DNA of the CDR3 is TGCGCCAGCAGTTCGAAACAGGGCCGGACTAGCGGGAGTCCTTACGAGCAGTACTTC. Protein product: CASSSKQGRTSGSPYEQYF.

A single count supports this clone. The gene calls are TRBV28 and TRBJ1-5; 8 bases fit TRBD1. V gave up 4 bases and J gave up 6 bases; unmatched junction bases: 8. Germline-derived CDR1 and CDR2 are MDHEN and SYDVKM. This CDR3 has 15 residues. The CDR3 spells CASSSRTGRVQPQHF. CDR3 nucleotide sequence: TGTGCCAGCAGTTCGAGGACAGGGAGGGTTCAGCCCCAGCATTTT.

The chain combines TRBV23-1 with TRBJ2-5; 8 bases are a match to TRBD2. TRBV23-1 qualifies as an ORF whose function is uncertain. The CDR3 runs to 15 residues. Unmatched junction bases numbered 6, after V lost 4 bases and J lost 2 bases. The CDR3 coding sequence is TGCGCCAGCAGTCGGAAGCGGGGGAGACAAGAGACCCAGTACTTC. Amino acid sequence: CASSRKRGRQETQYF.

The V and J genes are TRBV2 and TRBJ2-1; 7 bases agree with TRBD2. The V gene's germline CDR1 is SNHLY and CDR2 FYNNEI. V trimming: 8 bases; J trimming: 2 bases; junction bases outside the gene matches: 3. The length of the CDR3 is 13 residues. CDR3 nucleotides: TGTGCCAGCTCGACTAGCCCCTACAATGAGCAGTTCTTC. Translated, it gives CASSTSPYNEQFF. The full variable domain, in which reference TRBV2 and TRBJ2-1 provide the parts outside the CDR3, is EPEVTQTPSHQVTQMGQEVILRCVPISNHLYFYWYRQILGQKVEFLVSFYNNEISEKSEIFDDQFSVERPDGSNFTLKIRSTKLEDSAMYFCASSTSPYNEQFFGPGTRLTVL.

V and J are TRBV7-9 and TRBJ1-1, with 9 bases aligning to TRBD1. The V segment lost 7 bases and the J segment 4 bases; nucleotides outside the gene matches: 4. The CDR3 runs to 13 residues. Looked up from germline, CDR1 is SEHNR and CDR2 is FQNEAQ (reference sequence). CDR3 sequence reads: CASNDRGSTEAFF. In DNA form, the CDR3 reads TGTGCCAGCAACGACAGGGGGAGCACTGAAGCTTTCTTT.

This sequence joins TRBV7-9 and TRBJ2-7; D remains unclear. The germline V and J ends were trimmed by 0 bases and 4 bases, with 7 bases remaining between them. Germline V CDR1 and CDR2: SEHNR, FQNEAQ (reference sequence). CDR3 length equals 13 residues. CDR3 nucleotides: TGTGCCAGCAGCTTAGCGCCAAGATACGAGCAGTACTTC. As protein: CASSLAPRYEQYF. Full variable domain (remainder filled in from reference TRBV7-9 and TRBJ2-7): DTGVSQNPRHKITKRGQNVTFRCDPISEHNRLYWYRQTLGQGPEFLTYFQNEAQLEKSRLLSDRFSAERPKGSFSTLEIQRTEQGDSAMYLCASSLAPRYEQYFGPGTRLTVT.

The DNA for the CDR3 is TGTGCCAGCAGCGAGACTAGCGGGACCCAGCATTTT. Amino acid sequence: CASSETSGTQHF. This chain joins TRBV2 and TRBJ2-3; D gene uncertain. Matching the DNA end better, TRBJ1-5 makes the J call doubtful. Germline assignment: CDR1 SNHLY and CDR2 FYNNEI. The CDR3 spans 12 residues.

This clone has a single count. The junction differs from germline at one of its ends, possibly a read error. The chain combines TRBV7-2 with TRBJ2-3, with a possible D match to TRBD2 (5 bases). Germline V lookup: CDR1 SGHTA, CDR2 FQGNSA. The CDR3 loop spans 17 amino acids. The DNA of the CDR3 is TGTGCCAGCAGCCCTAGAGGGTGGGCAGCCGGCACAAATACGCAGTATTTT. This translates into CASSPRGWAAGTNTQYF.